Listed below are T cell receptor beta chains from one sample, sequenced in a study of blood T cell repertoires in COVID-19. Libraries were prepared by immunoSEQ multiplex PCR; TCRdb keeps only in-frame clonotypes and omits some of them. This sample carries fewer than 200,000 clones, approximately 85% of them seen once, and the ten largest clones take 1% to 1.5%. Sequences were obtained from peripheral blood. These receptors were collected from a man aged 55 to 70 who had recovered from COVID-19. CDR3s include the opening cysteine and the closing phenylalanine or tryptophan. Each record gives: V gene, D gene, clone size, J gene, CDR3 DNA, CDR3 protein. The D gene is left open where the match is weak. Clone sizes are given selectively: once, few, many, or a class where the clone is expanded.

v_call: TRBV18; d_call: TRBD2; clone_size: once; j_call: TRBJ2-1; cdr3_nt: TGTGCCAGCTCACCTCTGGGCGGGGGGGCTGGCAATGAGCAGTTCTTC; cdr3_aa: CASSPLGGGAGNEQFF
v_call: TRBV7-2; d_call: -; clone_size: -; j_call: TRBJ1-2; cdr3_nt: TGTGCCAGCAGCCCTCCGAACAGGGAGAACTATGGCTACACCTTC; cdr3_aa: CASSPPNRENYGYTF
v_call: TRBV18; d_call: -; clone_size: -; j_call: TRBJ1-2; cdr3_nt: TGTGCCAGCTCCCCGGGGGGAAACTATGGCTACACCTTC; cdr3_aa: CASSPGGNYGYTF
v_call: TRBV2; d_call: TRBD1; clone_size: once; j_call: TRBJ2-7; cdr3_nt: TGTGCCAGCCTGGACAGGGTTAATTCCTACGAGCAGTACTTC; cdr3_aa: CASLDRVNSYEQYF
v_call: TRBV5-1; d_call: TRBD1; clone_size: -; j_call: TRBJ2-1; cdr3_nt: TGCGCCAGCAGCGACGGGACAGACCAGGCCTACAATGAGCAGTTCTTC; cdr3_aa: CASSDGTDQAYNEQFF
v_call: TRBV6-5; d_call: TRBD1; clone_size: -; j_call: TRBJ1-1; cdr3_nt: TGTGCCAGCAGAAACAGGGGGGAAGCTTTCTTT; cdr3_aa: CASRNRGEAFF
v_call: TRBV6-5; d_call: -; clone_size: -; j_call: TRBJ1-3; cdr3_nt: TGTGCCAGCAGCCCCCTCGGGTCTGGAAACACCATATATTTT; cdr3_aa: CASSPLGSGNTIYF
v_call: TRBV7-2; d_call: -; clone_size: -; j_call: TRBJ1-5; cdr3_nt: TGTGCCAGCAGCATCGGAAGGGGCGGCAATCAGCCCCAGCATTTT; cdr3_aa: CASSIGRGGNQPQHF
v_call: TRBV6-1; d_call: TRBD1; clone_size: -; j_call: TRBJ2-7; cdr3_nt: TGTGCCAGCAGCGGGGACAGGGCAGTCGAGCAGTACTTC; cdr3_aa: CASSGDRAVEQYF
v_call: TRBV5-8; d_call: TRBD1; clone_size: -; j_call: TRBJ1-5; cdr3_nt: TGTGCCAGCAGCTTGGAGACAGGGTCTAATCAGCCCCAGCATTTT; cdr3_aa: CASSLETGSNQPQHF
v_call: TRBV6-2/TRBV6-3; d_call: -; clone_size: -; j_call: TRBJ1-2; cdr3_nt: TGTGCCAGCAGTTACTGGACAGACAGTGACTATGGCTACACCTTC; cdr3_aa: CASSYWTDSDYGYTF
v_call: TRBV13; d_call: TRBD1; clone_size: -; j_call: TRBJ2-7; cdr3_nt: TGTGCCAGCAGCTTAGTGGGACAGACTACCTACGAGCAGTACTTC; cdr3_aa: CASSLVGQTTYEQYF
v_call: TRBV9; d_call: -; clone_size: -; j_call: TRBJ1-3; cdr3_nt: TGTGCCAGCAGCGTTCTCCGGGATCCCTCTGGAAACACCATATATTTT; cdr3_aa: CASSVLRDPSGNTIYF
v_call: TRBV18; d_call: -; clone_size: -; j_call: TRBJ1-2; cdr3_nt: TGTGCCAGCTCACCACAACGGGGGAGTTGGGGCTACACCTTC; cdr3_aa: CASSPQRGSWGYTF
v_call: TRBV9; d_call: -; clone_size: -; j_call: TRBJ2-1; cdr3_nt: TGTGCCAGCAGCCTGCCTGAGAAGGGGGGGCAGGGAACCTACAATGAGCAGTTCTTC; cdr3_aa: CASSLPEKGGQGTYNEQFF
v_call: TRBV7-9; d_call: TRBD1; clone_size: -; j_call: TRBJ1-2; cdr3_nt: TGTGCCAGCAGCCCCCAGGGGGGCGCGGGGGGCTACACCTTC; cdr3_aa: CASSPQGGAGGYTF
v_call: TRBV27; d_call: TRBD1; clone_size: -; j_call: TRBJ1-1; cdr3_nt: TGTGCCACTCATAGACAGGGGTTCGGGATGAACACTGAAGCTTTCTTT; cdr3_aa: CATHRQGFGMNTEAFF
v_call: TRBV30; d_call: -; clone_size: -; j_call: TRBJ2-3; cdr3_nt: TGTGCCTGGACCCCCTATGCAGGGGTAACAGATACGCAGTATTTT; cdr3_aa: CAWTPYAGVTDTQYF
v_call: TRBV14; d_call: TRBD1; clone_size: -; j_call: TRBJ2-2; cdr3_nt: TGTGCCAGCAGCGGACAGGGAGCCGGGGAGCTGTTTTTT; cdr3_aa: CASSGQGAGELFF
v_call: TRBV9; d_call: -; clone_size: -; j_call: TRBJ2-6; cdr3_nt: TGTGCCAGCAGCTCAGGGGACCTACAGGGCACCAACGTCCTGACTTTC; cdr3_aa: CASSSGDLQGTNVLTF
v_call: TRBV6-5; d_call: -; clone_size: few; j_call: TRBJ2-2; cdr3_nt: TGTGCCAGCATACGAGTACCCGAACTCACCGGGGAGCTGTTTTTT; cdr3_aa: CASIRVPELTGELFF
v_call: TRBV2; d_call: -; clone_size: -; j_call: TRBJ1-1; cdr3_nt: TGTGCCAGCAGTGAGACAGGAGGCACTGAAGCTTTCTTT; cdr3_aa: CASSETGGTEAFF
v_call: TRBV7-7; d_call: TRBD1; clone_size: -; j_call: TRBJ2-5; cdr3_nt: TGTGCTAGCAGCTTTGGGACAGGGGGCCAAGAGACCCAGTACTTC; cdr3_aa: CASSFGTGGQETQYF
v_call: TRBV12-5; d_call: TRBD1; clone_size: -; j_call: TRBJ1-3; cdr3_nt: TGTGCTAGTGGTTTGGAAGGACAGGGGATCGGTGTAAACACCATATATTTT; cdr3_aa: CASGLEGQGIGVNTIYF
v_call: TRBV7-8; d_call: -; clone_size: -; j_call: TRBJ1-6; cdr3_nt: TGTGCCAGCAGCTTAGGGACATCCTATAATTCACCCCTCCACTTT; cdr3_aa: CASSLGTSYNSPLHF
v_call: TRBV7-6; d_call: TRBD2; clone_size: -; j_call: TRBJ2-1; cdr3_nt: TGTGCCAGCAGCTCGATCGGGCTAGCGGGGGGTAGCTCCTACAATGAGCAGTTCTTC; cdr3_aa: CASSSIGLAGGSSYNEQFF
v_call: TRBV7-9; d_call: -; clone_size: -; j_call: TRBJ1-4; cdr3_nt: TGTGCCAGCAGCACCCAACAGGGCTCTAATGAAAAACTGTTTTTT; cdr3_aa: CASSTQQGSNEKLFF
v_call: TRBV19; d_call: -; clone_size: -; j_call: TRBJ1-2; cdr3_nt: TGTGCCAGTAGTAACCCAGGGATAAACTATGGCTACACCTTC; cdr3_aa: CASSNPGINYGYTF